These 26 T cell receptor beta chains were sequenced from one sample in a study of blood T cells in healthy people across ages. Sample-barcoded 5' priming and a J-beta primer mix drove a second PCR of about 6 to 11 cycles. TCRdb called the 5' RACE reads again in MiXCR, with one record for every CDR3 protein. The table lists over 750,000 distinct CDR3 sequences, approximately 25% of them singletons. These data also formed part of another study, on T cells of mothers and their children.

Sequencing was performed on blood. The receptors derive from a boy aged 10-17 years in good health.

The gene calls are TRBV19 and TRBJ2-7; D is unclear. This CDR3 comprises 15 residues. In germline, CDR1 is LNHDA, CDR2 SQIVND (reference sequence). Deletions cut 2 bases from V and 0 bases from J, with 11 bases between. The DNA of the CDR3 is TGTGCCAGTAGTATAAGTTACCGGAGCTCCTACGAGCAGTACTTC. Its protein is CASSISYRSSYEQYF.

This chain joins TRBV19 and TRBJ2-4; a possible D gene is TRBD1 (5 bases). The CDR3 runs to 15 residues. Germline V gene lookup returns CDR1 LNHDA and CDR2 SQIVND (reference sequence). V lost 5 bases and J 2 bases, leaving 13 bases between the germline ends. The CDR3 spells CASSGAGNPKNIQYF. As DNA, the CDR3 is TGTGCCAGTAGTGGGGCAGGGAATCCCAAAAACATTCAGTACTTC.

The V call is TRBV5-1, the J call TRBJ2-1, with D possibly matching TRBD2 (6 bases). Germline V gives CDR1 SGHRS, CDR2 YFSETQ. This CDR3 has 15 amino acids. V lost 9 bases and J 7 bases, leaving 23 bases between the germline ends. This CDR3 is CATRLGDSAGNEQFF. The DNA for the CDR3 is TGCGCCACTCGTCTGGGGGATTCGGCGGGGAATGAGCAGTTCTTC.

The chain links TRBV7-2 to TRBJ1-1; D is unclear. CDR3 size: 15 residues. V was pared by 3 bases and J by 3 bases, with 14 bases between. Germline V gives CDR1 SGHTA, CDR2 FQGNSA. CDR3 coding DNA: TGTGCCAGCAGCTTTGAAAGGGCGTGGGACACTGAAGCTTTCTTT. Its translation: CASSFERAWDTEAFF.

The gene calls are TRBV6-5 and TRBJ2-7, with D tentatively TRBD1 (6 bases). The ends were cut back, 4 bases at V and 3 bases at J, with 13 bases in the middle. Germline V gives CDR1 MNHEY, CDR2 SVGAGI. This CDR3 region has 14 residues. CDR3: CASSSRTASYEQYF. CDR3 bases: TGTGCCAGCAGTTCCAGGACAGCGAGCTACGAGCAGTACTTC.

This clonotype was found a few times. CDR3 amino acids: CASSPLGGKDTEQFF. CDR3 nucleotides: TGTGCCAGCAGTCCCTTGGGCGGGAAAGATACGGAGCAGTTCTTC. The chain recombines TRBV12-3 or TRBV12-4 with TRBJ2-1; the D gene is possibly TRBD2 (6 bases). Trimming removed 5 bases from V and 10 bases from J, with 21 bases in between. The CDR3 covers 15 residues.

Notes on this clonotype: An end of the junction does not agree with germline; a read error may underlie this. The J gene is TRBJ2-2, the V gene TRBV29-1; D possibly matches TRBD1 or TRBD2 (5 bases each). Germline values: CDR1 SQVTM, CDR2 ANQGSEA. This CDR3 is 13 amino acids long. Here the CDR3 reads CSVLGLITGALFF. CDR3 nucleotide sequence: TGCAGCGTTTTAGGGCTGATCACCGGGGCGCTGTTTTTT.

The chain carries TRBV7-9 and TRBJ2-5; the D gene is possibly TRBD2 (5 bases). This CDR3 comprises 13 residues. Germline V gives CDR1 SEHNR, CDR2 FQNEAQ (reference sequence). V was clipped by 7 bases and J by 0 bases, with 9 bases between them. The DNA of the CDR3 is TGTGCCAGCATTCCGGACTACCAAGAGACCCAGTACTTC. It is translated as CASIPDYQETQYF. The whole variable domain, remainder taken from reference TRBV7-9 and TRBJ2-5, is DTGVSQNPRHKITKRGQNVTFRCDPISEHNRLYWYRQTLGQGPEFLTYFQNEAQLEKSRLLSDRFSAERPKGSFSTLEIQRTEQGDSAMYLCASIPDYQETQYFGPGTRLLVL.

This clonotype appeared many times. This chain uses TRBV12-3 or TRBV12-4 with TRBJ2-5; D uncertain. The CDR3 is 13 amino acids. V gave up 6 bases and J gave up 4 bases, with 12 bases separating them. The CDR3 region is CASSLQVRETQYF. DNA of the CDR3: TGTGCCAGCAGCCTTCAGGTCAGAGAGACCCAGTACTTC.

This clonotype was observed a handful of times. J is TRBJ2-7 and V is TRBV5-1, with 7 positions matching TRBD1. V trimming: 2 bases; J trimming: 5 bases; junction bases outside the gene matches: 4. The CDR3 sequence is 13 residues long. Germline CDR1 is SGHRS and CDR2 is YFSETQ. CDR3 sequence: CASSFRDSDEQYF. DNA of the CDR3: TGCGCCAGCAGCTTCCGGGACAGCGACGAGCAGTACTTC. Supplemented by reference TRBV5-1 and TRBJ2-7, the full variable domain reads KAGVTQTPRYLIKTRGQQVTLSCSPISGHRSVSWYQQTPGQGLQFLFEYFSETQRNKGNFPGRFSGRQFSNSRSEMNVSTLELGDSALYLCASSFRDSDEQYFGPGTRLTVT.

This clonotype was detected only a few times. The V call is TRBV19, the J call TRBJ2-1; no clear D gene. The CDR3 spans 15 residues. Trimming took 7 bases from V and 6 from J, leaving 19 bases between them. Germline CDR1 LNHDA, CDR2 SQIVND (reference sequence). CDR3 sequence (DNA): TGTGCCAGTACTCTTACCTACGGGTTTTTCAATGAGCAGTTCTTC. Encoded protein: CASTLTYGFFNEQFF.

Comments on this clonotype: One end of the junction is discordant with germline, which a read error may explain. This chain joins TRBV6-5 and TRBJ2-1; D perhaps matches TRBD1 (6 bases). In germline, CDR1 is MNHEY, CDR2 SVGAGI. This CDR3 contains 15 residues. CDR3 region: CASSSTGSSYNERFF. The CDR3 DNA reads TGTGCCAGCAGTTCAACAGGGAGCTCCTACAATGAGCGGTTCTTC.

The genes are TRBV9 and TRBJ2-5; 13 nucleotides agree with TRBD2. TRBJ2-7 explains the end of the DNA better; the J call may be wrong. The CDR3 has 16 residues. Germline V gene sequence: CDR1 SGDLS, CDR2 YYNGEE. The CDR3 DNA follows: TGTGCCAGCAGCGCAACCTTAACTAGCGGGAGGGTCGAGCAGTACTTC. The encoded protein is CASSATLTSGRVEQYF.

The rearrangement joins TRBV28 to TRBJ2-7; 8 bases match TRBD2. Germline V gene lookup returns CDR1 MDHEN and CDR2 SYDVKM. The V gene end was trimmed by 2 bases and the J gene end by 2 bases; junction bases not matched to a gene: 5. The CDR3 contains 15 residues. DNA of the CDR3: TGTGCCAGCAGTTTAGGTAGCGGGAAGACCTACGAGCAGTACTTC. Translating it yields CASSLGSGKTYEQYF.

With respect to this clonotype: A read error may produce the germline difference seen at one junction end. V is TRBV6-5 and J is TRBJ2-5, with D perhaps matching TRBD2 (5 bases). This CDR3 region has 16 residues. CDR1 and CDR2 (germline): MNHEY, SVGAGI. The CDR3 is CAGSYSGSESSETQYF. The CDR3 nucleotides read TGTGCCGGCAGTTACTCGGGTAGCGAGAGCTCCGAGACCCAGTACTTC.

This clonotype has a count of ten or more. J is TRBJ2-5 and V is TRBV20-1; 7 bases agree with TRBD1. V lost 6 bases to trimming and J lost 2 bases; unmatched junction nucleotides: 9. There are 14 residues in the CDR3. Germline V gene sequence: CDR1 DFQATT, CDR2 SNEGSKA (reference sequence). The CDR3, as DNA: TGCAGTGCGCGGCAGTGGGGACAGCAAGAGACCCAGTACTTC. It specifies CSARQWGQQETQYF.

V is TRBV14 and J is TRBJ1-6; no reliable D call. V lost 1 base and J lost 1, with 5 bases in between. Germline loops: CDR1 SGHDN, CDR2 FVKESK. The CDR3 is made up of 15 amino acids. CDR3 in amino acids: CASSQGGSYNSPLHF. The CDR3 DNA is TGTGCCAGCAGCCAAGGAGGGTCCTATAATTCACCCCTCCACTTT.

A few counts support this clonotype. The rearrangement uses TRBV5-1 and TRBJ2-7, with D tentatively TRBD1 (5 bases). CDR3 length: 14 amino acids. The germline gives CDR1 SGHRS, CDR2 YFSETQ. Trimming removed 0 bases at V and 4 bases at J, with 11 bases between. DNA of the CDR3: TGCGCCAGCAGCTTGGAGGACACCAAGTACGAGCAGTACTTC. Encoded protein: CASSLEDTKYEQYF.

The chain links TRBV6-1 to TRBJ2-4; a weak D match, TRBD1 (6 bases). Germline lookup yields CDR1 MNHNS and CDR2 SASEGT. Deletions cut 4 bases from V and 1 base from J, with 8 bases between. The CDR3 is 14 amino acids. The CDR3: CASSADRAKNIQYF. The CDR3 DNA is TGTGCCAGCAGTGCTGACAGGGCCAAAAACATTCAGTACTTC.

This clonotype appeared a few times. The chain employs TRBV11-2 and TRBJ2-1; D not certain. CDR1 is SGHAT and CDR2 is FQNNGV in the germline V gene. V was trimmed by 5 bases and J by 10 bases, leaving 12 bases between them. The CDR3 runs to 12 residues. CDR3 coding DNA: TGTGCCAGCAGCACCGTCTCCTGGGAGCAGTTCTTC. Translation gives CASSTVSWEQFF.

The rearrangement joins TRBV10-3 to TRBJ2-5; TRBD1 aligns across 7 bases. CDR3 size: 14 residues. The ends lost 3 bases at V and 5 bases at J; junction bases unmatched: 6. The germline V gene encodes CDR1 ENHRY and CDR2 SYGVKD. CDR3 in DNA: TGTGCCATCAGTGACGGACAGGAGTATGAGACCCAGTACTTC. It specifies CAISDGQEYETQYF.

The genes are TRBV18 and TRBJ2-5; D ambiguous. The J call may be wrong; the DNA end is better matched by TRBJ2-7. The CDR3 loop spans 15 amino acids. CDR1 is KGHSH, CDR2 LQKENI, per germline. The CDR3 is CASSPYVPPEAEQYF. CDR3 coding DNA: TGTGCCAGCTCACCATACGTCCCGCCTGAGGCCGAGCAGTACTTC.

This clonotype was observed once. The rearrangement uses TRBV2 and TRBJ2-2; D unresolved. V lost 4 bases and J lost 4, with 10 bases in between. The CDR3 spans 14 residues. Germline V lookup: CDR1 SNHLY, CDR2 FYNNEI. The DNA for the CDR3 is TGTGCCAGCAGTGTGGTGGCGGTCACCGGGGAGCTGTTTTTT. This codes for CASSVVAVTGELFF.

V and J are TRBV20-1 and TRBJ2-5; D uncertain. CDR3 length equals 12 residues. Trimming took off 3 bases at V and 1 base at J, with 6 bases between the two ends. Germline V lookup: CDR1 DFQATT, CDR2 SNEGSKA (reference sequence). Here the CDR3 reads CSARVSQETQYF. The DNA of the CDR3 is TGCAGTGCTAGGGTCAGCCAAGAGACCCAGTACTTC.

This clonotype turned up a few times. V and J are TRBV12-3 or TRBV12-4 and TRBJ2-1, with 7 bases matching TRBD2. The end of the DNA fits TRBJ2-7 better, so the J call may be wrong. The CDR3 has 15 residues. As DNA, the CDR3 is TGTGCCAGCAGTTTGGGGAGGGCCCCGGGGAACGAGCAGTACTTC. This codes for CASSLGRAPGNEQYF.

This clonotype was counted only a few times. The chain joins TRBV20-1 to TRBJ1-2; D is uncertain. The V gene's germline CDR1 is DFQATT and CDR2 SNEGSKA (reference sequence). Deletions cut 0 bases from V and 3 bases from J, with 8 bases between. This CDR3 is built from 13 residues. The CDR3 loop is CSARDREDYGYTF. The CDR3 nucleotides are TGCAGTGCTAGAGATAGGGAGGACTATGGCTACACCTTC.